This T cell receptor (beta chain) was recovered during a study of CD8 T cells in ankylosing spondylitis. General observations from the study: Eight highly homologous variants made up a TCR beta motif, and this motif appeared characteristic of ankylosing spondylitis blood. Reportedly, disease-linked clones are significantly enriched in ankylosing spondylitis patients' matched synovial fluid. Prior work had noted some motif variants in reactive arthritis blood and synovial fluid.

V lost 0 bases and J lost 6, with 15 bases in between. Germline V gene sequence: CDR1 DFQATT, CDR2 SNEGSKA (reference sequence). The CDR3 has 14 amino acids. This clonotype has at least ten counts. Its antigen is undetermined. Construction of TCR beta libraries was performed using quantitative 5'-RACE with molecular barcodes. TCRdb re-derived calls from the 5' RACE reads in MiXCR, one entry per CDR3 protein. The sample shows about 130,000 distinct CDR3 sequences, around 9% of them seen only once. Sample: blood, either unsorted or a sorted T cell fraction (not recorded which). This sequence originates from a male donor with ankylosing spondylitis or in good health (not recorded which). The chain links TRBV20-1 to TRBJ2-7; D unresolved. The CDR3 spells CSARDSRLRLEQYF. The CDR3 nucleotides are TGCAGTGCTAGAGATTCGAGACTCAGACTCGAGCAGTACTTC.